This T cell receptor (beta chain) is drawn from a study of graft-versus-host responses after intestinal transplantation (dated by TCRdb to the early 2020s). Regarding the study in general: Multivisceral, liver-intestinal, or isolated intestinal transplants were received by the recipients. Rather than being sequenced by the commercial service, samples from three later patients were sequenced in-house on an Illumina MiSeq and processed with MiXCR. Donor T cell macrochimerism was defined as a peak of at least 4% donor T cells among recipient peripheral blood mononuclear cells. To identify alloreactive clones, pre-transplant mixed lymphocyte reaction products were sequenced and compared with unstimulated pre-transplant donor and recipient T cells. Graft-versus-host and host-versus-graft alloreactive T cell clones were tracked in the graft, circulation and bone marrow after intestinal transplantation using bulk TCR-beta CDR3 sequencing. Of the roughly 24 intestinal transplant recipients enrolled in the cohort, one of whom was a retransplant, a few patients without pretransplant specimens were excluded. Every recipient was given anti-thymocyte globulin induction, then maintenance tacrolimus and steroids for around three years. Overall results and qualifications from the work: The conclusions were limited by the relatively low number and heterogeneity of the intestinal transplant patients. Early after transplant, peak levels of circulating GvH clones were found to be associated with declines in HvG clones. GvH clones turned up in recipient bone marrow, with some appearing earlier in ileal mucosa or blood, a pattern consistent with an intestinal mucosal origin. In patients with donor T cell macrochimerism, the allografts had high GvH to HvG T cell clonal ratios.

As regards this clone: This receptor's antigen is unknown. Base qualities are missing; no much larger clone stands one base away.

From its cysteine to its phenylalanine, the CDR3 spans 23 amino acids. The read is trimmed to its CDR3 DNA, 69 bases read in frame from base 1. Reading the label with the study, this specimen's time point is: cells obtained before transplantation from donor or recipient. CD3+CD4+ and CD3+CD8+ populations were FACS-sorted from unstimulated pre-transplant donor and recipient cells taken from spleen or lymph nodes. The protocol used for the library was the immunoSEQ multiplex PCR assay. In most patients, genomic DNA was isolated using the Qiagen DNeasy Blood and Tissue Kit and sent frozen to Adaptive Biotechnologies for TCR sequencing. Adaptive Biotechnologies carried out high-throughput TCR-beta CDR3 sequencing of genomic DNA for most patients. In the original analysis: Adaptive's ImmunoSEQ software was the source of the TCR sequencing data for 18 patients, while a few other patients were processed with MiXCR and VDJtools. To correct CD4 versus CD8 sorting errors, any sequence found in both subsets at a frequency ratio below 5:1 was removed. Because the origin of CDR3 nucleotide sequences shared between donor and recipient could not be assigned, those sequences were removed. To be classed as alloreactive, a clone needed at least 2-fold expansion over unstimulated cells and a minimum CFSE-low frequency of 0.002% (template counts) or 0.001% (read counts). Clones detected in sequenced pre-transplant spleen, lymph node, or MLR CFSE-low populations of the donor or recipient were defined as mappable. Cumulative frequency of alloreactive clones was calculated as a percentage of all sequences weighted by copy number. The table was pulled from immuneACCESS by TCRdb, which kept in-frame rearrangements only. Such tables lose some clones; where checked, under half of the loss comes from unresolved V genes, and the rest has no known cause. V and J calls and clone size come straight from that table; D and trimming were deduced from the DNA. The sample data list approximately 92,000 clones, and 75% to 95% of these were observed just once. The ten most abundant clones make up 5% to 6.5% of the sample.

The sample consisted of unstimulated CD8+ T cells sorted from spleen or lymph node cells, taken before intestinal transplant. The chain links TRBV5-3 with TRBJ2-5, with 11 bases aligning to TRBD2. TRBJ2-7 matches the DNA end more closely, so the J call is doubtful. TRBV5-3 is assigned to the ORF class and has an uncertain function. This receptor was obtained from a human donor who received an intestinal transplant. The DNA reads as follows: TGTGCCAGAAGCGGACTGGAGGACGATAACCCACATAGCGGGAGGGCCGGTGGCGGCGAGCAGTACTTC. This gives the protein CARSGLEDDNPHSGRAGGGEQYF.